This T cell receptor (beta chain) appears in the sequencing data of a study of blood T cells in healthy people across ages. The study, taken as a whole, reports: Age showed a roughly linear inverse relationship with TCR beta diversity per million T cells.

This clonotype was detected only a few times. Its antigen is unidentified. Using a J-beta primer mix together with a sample-barcoded 5' primer, a second PCR was run for roughly 7 to 12 cycles. Every single cDNA molecule received a tag from a template-switch adaptor with 12 random nucleotides. TCRdb processed the 5' RACE reads anew with MiXCR; each CDR3 protein has one entry. The data contain about 1.4 million distinct CDR3 sequences, 45% to 70% of them seen just once; the ten biggest clones take up more than 6%. This receptor was identified in a man aged 18 to 29 in good health. The specimen was blood.

The DNA of the CDR3 is TGCGCCAGCAGCCTCATACCTCGGACAGCTAGCACAGATACGCAGTATTTT. Amino acids: CASSLIPRTASTDTQYF. The chain joins TRBV4-1 to TRBJ2-3; weak D call: TRBD1 (6 bases). Germline V gives CDR1 MGHRA, CDR2 YSYEKL. CDR3 length equals 17 residues. The V and J ends lost 4 bases and 0 bases respectively, with 17 bases between them.